Listed below are T cell receptor beta chains from one sample, sequenced in a study of OX40 agonist ivuxolimab in advanced cancers. Profiling relied on immunoSEQ multiplex PCR, and the TCRdb table lists in-frame clones only, not all of them. The sample yields nearly 20,000 clones, 86% seen once. The specimen was CD4+ or CD8+ T cells sorted from blood, collected in a trial of the OX40 agonist ivuxolimab. The source of these receptors is an adult with an advanced solid tumor such as melanoma, head and neck, liver or kidney cancer. CDR3s include the opening cysteine and the closing phenylalanine or tryptophan.

TRBV7-3	16	CASSPRASGAPYEQYF
TRBV18	15	CASSPARSNTGELFF
TRBV2	14	CASSEALGYTEAFF
TRBV5-1	14	CASALGRLNTEAFF
TRBV7-9	17	CASSLDTWRQGNDGYTF
TRBV15	16	CATSLGGGGSTDTQYF
TRBV19	15	CASTRGSGGTGELFF
TRBV29-1	15	CSVEGSAGSGNTIYF
TRBV5-1	15	CASSLSDTGTGELFF
TRBV19	12	CASSIVGFEQYF
TRBV29-1	15	CSVEGGQGMTDTQYF
TRBV25-1	13	CASRREGSNEQFF
TRBV7-2	15	CASSISWDDNYGYTF
TRBV29-1	14	CSVLRMGTSGEQFF
TRBV7-9	14	CASSLDSYTGELFF
TRBV4-3	15	CASSLNGGAKNIQYF
TRBV18	15	CASSDPPGTYNEQFF
TRBV2	13	CASSGDTSYEQYF
TRBV2	12	CASSDRVYEQYF
TRBV10-3	14	CAISENRQYTEAFF
TRBV7-6	15	CASSLAGNPTGELFF
TRBV6-5	16	CASSYSIPGGAYEQYF
TRBV4-3	13	CASSHSYYNEQFF
TRBV5-4	12	CASSLDRGARFF
TRBV5-1	13	CASSLGRAYEQYF
TRBV21-1	15	CASSTAGTGLEKLFF
TRBV19	17	CASSIGPYLSNNQPQHF
TRBV5-1	14	CASSAGQNTGELFF
TRBV25-1	14	CASSDPGAHNEQFF
TRBV2	14	CATAVTDLNTEAFF
TRBV18	15	CASSPPGQGTETQYF
TRBV5-1	12	CASSLVLNEQFF
TRBV10-2	15	CASTTGGANTGELFF
TRBV7-2	16	CASSSPGGGENTEAFF
TRBV6-5	12	CASRERGGEQYF
TRBV10-1	14	CASSVGPSTDTQYF
TRBV4-3	17	CASSQHTPGQLNTEAFF
TRBV27	11	CASKSNYGYTF
TRBV7-2	14	CASTPTGRGREQYF
TRBV5-1	14	CASSLSGSTYEQYF
TRBV6-1	13	CASSERQTYGYTF
TRBV5-5	15	CASSLEGLAINEQYF